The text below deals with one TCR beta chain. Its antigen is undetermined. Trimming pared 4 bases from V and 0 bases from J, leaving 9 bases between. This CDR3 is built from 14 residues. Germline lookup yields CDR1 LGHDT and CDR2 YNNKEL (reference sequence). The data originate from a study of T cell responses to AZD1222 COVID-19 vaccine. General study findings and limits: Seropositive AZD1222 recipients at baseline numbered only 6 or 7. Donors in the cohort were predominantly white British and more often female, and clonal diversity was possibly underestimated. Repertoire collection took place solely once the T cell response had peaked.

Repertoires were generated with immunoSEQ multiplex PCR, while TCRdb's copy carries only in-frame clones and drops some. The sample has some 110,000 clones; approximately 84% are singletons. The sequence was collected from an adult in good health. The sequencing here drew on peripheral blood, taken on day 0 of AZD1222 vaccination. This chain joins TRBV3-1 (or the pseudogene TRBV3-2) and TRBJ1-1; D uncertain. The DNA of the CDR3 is TGTGCCAGCAGCCTTTCGGGTGTGAACACTGAAGCTTTCTTT. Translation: CASSLSGVNTEAFF.